Below, 21 T cell receptor beta chains from the same sample are listed, as sequenced in a study of CD8 T cells in ankylosing spondylitis. Using its own MiXCR run on the 5' RACE reads, TCRdb lists one record per CDR3 protein. The sample shows approximately 140,000 distinct CDR3 sequences, around 9% of them seen only once. Sequencing input: blood, either unsorted or a sorted T cell fraction (not recorded which). The receptors stem from a male donor with ankylosing spondylitis or in good health (not recorded which).

This clonotype was picked up many times. The chain is built from TRBV12-3 or TRBV12-4 and TRBJ1-5, with D hard to call. Trimming took off 6 bases at V and 7 bases at J, with 13 bases between the two ends. The CDR3 is 13 residues long. The CDR3 loop is CASSPELSQPQHF. The DNA of the CDR3 is TGTGCCAGCAGCCCCGAGTTAAGCCAGCCCCAGCATTTT.

The chain combines TRBV6-1 with TRBJ2-1; a possible D gene is TRBD1 (6 bases). Germline V CDR1 and CDR2: MNHNS, SASEGT. This CDR3 has 15 amino acids. Trimming cost V 6 bases and J 0 bases, with 12 bases left between them. CDR3 nucleotide sequence: TGTGCCAGCAGCTCTGACAGGAGCTCCTACAATGAGCAGTTCTTC. Its protein product is CASSSDRSSYNEQFF.

This clonotype was counted between two and nine times. Here the CDR3 DNA reads TGTGCCAGCAGCCAGGACCAACGGACAGGTTACGATTTTCACTATGGCTACACCTTC. Translation: CASSQDQRTGYDFHYGYTF. The chain uses TRBV3-1 and TRBJ1-2; TRBD1 matches at 7 bases. The CDR3 is 19 amino acids. V trimming: 3 bases; J trimming: 3 bases; junction bases outside the gene matches: 19. Germline V gene lookup returns CDR1 LGHDT and CDR2 YNNKEL (reference sequence).

At least ten counts were recorded for this clonotype. The chain combines TRBV7-2 with TRBJ2-1, with 11 bases identical to TRBD2. This CDR3 is 15 amino acids long. Losses at the gene ends were 5 bases for V and 5 bases for J; bases not matched to a gene: 5. Germline CDR1 is SGHTA and CDR2 is FQGNSA. As DNA, the CDR3 is TGTGCCAGCAGCACTAGCGGGAGACCCCACAATGAGCAGTTCTTC. It specifies CASSTSGRPHNEQFF.

The chain is built from TRBV7-2 and TRBJ2-3; D is undetermined. V shed 4 bases and J shed 2 bases, with 10 bases lying between them. Germline V gives CDR1 SGHTA, CDR2 FQGNSA. This CDR3 region has 14 residues. The CDR3 is CASSSRVATDTQYF. Written as DNA, the CDR3 is TGTGCCAGCAGCTCCAGAGTCGCCACAGATACGCAGTATTTT.

In its sample, this clonotype was seen many times. V usage is TRBV5-1 and J usage is TRBJ2-5, with D possibly being TRBD2 (6 bases). Germline CDR1 SGHRS, CDR2 YFSETQ. V was pared by 7 bases and J by 3 bases, with 16 bases between. This CDR3 spans 14 amino acids. In nucleotides, the CDR3 is TGCGCCAGCCCCTTTCACGGCGGGAAAGAGACCCAGTACTTC. As protein: CASPFHGGKETQYF.

This clonotype has just a few counts. The chain recombines TRBV4-2 with TRBJ2-7; D is unclear. Germline V gene data show CDR1 as LGHNA and CDR2 as YNFKEQ. The CDR3 totals 13 residues. Trimming removed 4 bases at V and 2 bases at J, with 9 bases between. The CDR3 sequence is CASSPPETYEQYF. CDR3 nucleotide sequence: TGTGCCAGCAGCCCGCCGGAGACCTACGAGCAGTACTTC.

The table lists this clonotype with many counts. V and J are TRBV7-2 and TRBJ1-3; D possibly corresponds to TRBD1 (6 bases). V was trimmed by 0 bases and J by 0 bases, leaving 12 bases between them. This CDR3 is 17 amino acids long. The germline CDR1 and CDR2 sequences are SGHTA and FQGNSA. The CDR3 spells CASSLAQGHSSGNTIYF. Written as DNA, the CDR3 is TGTGCCAGCAGCTTAGCGCAGGGGCACTCCTCTGGAAACACCATATATTTT.

There are many counts of this clonotype. The V gene is TRBV29-1, the J gene TRBJ1-2; D is ambiguous. The V gene's germline CDR1 is SQVTM and CDR2 ANQGSEA. V was clipped by 6 bases and J by 8 bases, with 13 bases between them. CDR3 length equals 11 residues. CDR3 sequence: CSVEYQFGYTF. Written as DNA, the CDR3 is TGCAGCGTGGAGTACCAGTTCGGCTACACCTTC.

This clonotype has at least ten counts. V and J are TRBV12-3 or TRBV12-4 and TRBJ2-1, with D tentatively TRBD2 (5 bases). The germline V and J ends were trimmed by 5 bases and 6 bases, with 20 bases remaining between them. This CDR3 spans 16 amino acids. The CDR3 loop reads CASSRPPRTAGNEQFF. DNA for the CDR3: TGTGCCAGCAGTCGCCCACCTCGGACTGCGGGCAATGAGCAGTTCTTC.

This clonotype was detected ten times or more. The chain employs TRBV18 and TRBJ1-6; D not certain. V shed 5 bases and J shed 0 bases, with 5 bases lying between them. Germline CDR1 is KGHSH and CDR2 is LQKENI. The CDR3 loop spans 14 amino acids. The CDR3 nucleotides are TGTGCCAGCTCAACGAGCTCCTATAATTCACCCCTCCACTTT. This encodes CASSTSSYNSPLHF.

This clonotype was found many times. The CDR3 region is CASSQEGASHNEQFF. The CDR3 nucleotides are TGTGCCAGCAGCCAAGAAGGGGCTAGCCACAATGAGCAGTTCTTC. V is TRBV3-1 and J is TRBJ2-1; possibly TRBD1 or TRBD2 for D (5 bases each). CDR1 is LGHDT, CDR2 YNNKEL, per germline (reference sequence). The V end lost 0 bases, the J end lost 5 bases, and 11 bases lay between the germline ends. The CDR3 sequence is 15 residues long.

On this clonotype itself: The junction and the germline gene differ at one end; a read error may be behind it. This rearrangement joins TRBV6-2 or TRBV6-3 to TRBJ2-4, with 8 bases aligning to TRBD1. Per the germline V gene, CDR1 is MNHEY and CDR2 is SVGEGT. The CDR3 is made up of 15 amino acids. CDR3 region: CASSGQGLAKNMQYF. As DNA, the CDR3 is TGTGCCAGCAGTGGACAGGGATTAGCCAAAAACATGCAGTACTTC.

This clonotype has a count of ten or more. The chain employs TRBV4-2 and TRBJ2-2; 8 nucleotides line up with TRBD2. CDR1 and CDR2 (germline): LGHNA, YNFKEQ. V lost 0 bases to trimming and J lost 2 bases; unmatched junction nucleotides: 5. This CDR3 is built from 17 residues. CDR3 DNA: TGTGCCAGCAGCCAAGAAAATAGCGGGGTAAACACCGGGGAGCTGTTTTTT. Translated, it gives CASSQENSGVNTGELFF.

This clonotype was seen a handful of times. V and J are TRBV7-2 and TRBJ2-7; D possibly corresponds to TRBD1 (6 bases). Germline assignment: CDR1 SGHTA and CDR2 FQGNSA. This CDR3 contains 15 residues. V lost 5 bases and J lost 4, with 18 bases in between. The DNA of the CDR3 is TGTGCCAGCAGCCTTGGACAGCCTCCATCATACGAGCAGTACTTC. It codes for CASSLGQPPSYEQYF.

This chain links TRBV25-1 with TRBJ2-3; unclear D gene. This CDR3 is built from 14 residues. The germline V and J ends were trimmed by 10 bases and 4 bases, with 18 bases remaining between them. The V gene's germline CDR1 is MGHDK and CDR2 SYGVNS. CDR3 nucleotides: TGTGCCACCCTGGGCCGTGGGAACCCAGATACGCAGTATTTT. Amino acids: CATLGRGNPDTQYF.

This clonotype was detected ten times or more. The V gene is TRBV18, the J gene TRBJ2-5, with TRBD1 matching 7 bases. In germline, CDR1 is KGHSH, CDR2 LQKENI. V gave up 7 bases and J gave up 9 bases; unmatched junction bases: 17. This CDR3 spans 15 amino acids. The CDR3 region is CASLPPGTDNRAQYF. In nucleotides, the CDR3 is TGTGCCAGCTTACCGCCAGGGACAGACAATCGGGCCCAGTACTTC.

This clonotype was seen at least ten times. The chain carries TRBV29-1 and TRBJ2-5; D is ambiguous. From germline, CDR1 is SQVTM and CDR2 ANQGSEA. With 7 bases removed from V and 3 bases from J, the gap between germline ends came to 9 bases. CDR3 length: 11 amino acids. CDR3: CSGSIEETQYF. The CDR3 region has the DNA TGCAGCGGGTCGATCGAAGAGACCCAGTACTTC. Full variable domain (outside the CDR3, taken from reference TRBV29-1 and TRBJ2-5): SAVISQKPSRDICQRGTSLTIQCQVDSQVTMMFWYRQQPGQSLTLIATANQGSEATYESGFVIDKFPISRPNLTFSTLTVSNMSPEDSSIYLCSGSIEETQYFGPGTRLLVL.

This clonotype has just one count. The chain combines TRBV15 with TRBJ2-1, with 12 nucleotides matching TRBD2. V lost 0 bases, J lost 4 bases, and 4 bases stayed unmatched. Germline lookup yields CDR1 LNHNV and CDR2 YYDKDF (reference sequence). This CDR3 is 17 amino acids long. CDR3 coding DNA: TGTGCCACCAGCAGAGACCTTACTAGCGGGAGGTACAATGAGCAGTTCTTC. Residues: CATSRDLTSGRYNEQFF.

This clonotype occurred many times. In DNA, the CDR3 is TGTGCCAGCAGTTGGGGACAGGGGAATGAGCAGTACTTC. It specifies CASSWGQGNEQYF. The V and J genes are TRBV27 and TRBJ2-7, with 10 bases that match TRBD1. J lost 7 bases, V lost 4 bases, and 4 bases had no gene match. CDR3 length: 13 residues. CDR1 is MNHEY, CDR2 SMNVEV, per germline (reference sequence).

This clonotype was seen ten or more times. This chain uses TRBV12-3 or TRBV12-4 with TRBJ2-3, with 7 bases aligning to TRBD2. This CDR3 comprises 14 residues. V trimming: 7 bases; J trimming: 1 base; junction bases outside the gene matches: 5. The CDR3 reads CASKPSGGTDTQYF. CDR3 DNA sequence: TGTGCCAGCAAACCTAGCGGAGGCACAGATACGCAGTATTTT.